The 31 T cell receptor beta chains reported below all come from one sample, sequenced in a study of blood T cell repertoires in COVID-19. Measured with immunoSEQ multiplex PCR; TCRdb has only the in-frame clones, and not every one. The sample shows around 300,000 clones, 85% to 90% of them seen only once. Sequences were obtained from PBMCs or T cells enriched from blood (not recorded which). The receptor source for this set is a woman in her sixties who had recovered from COVID-19.

The chain joins TRBV19 to TRBJ2-2; D is ambiguous. The germline V gene has CDR1 LNHDA and CDR2 SQIVND (reference sequence). The ends were cut back, 8 bases at V and 4 bases at J, with 8 bases in the middle. CDR3 length: 12 amino acids. The CDR3 DNA reads as TGTGCCAGTGACGGGTTCACCGGGGAGCTGTTTTTT. Its protein is CASDGFTGELFF. The variable domain in full, completed from reference TRBV19 and TRBJ2-2, reads DGGITQSPKYLFRKEGQNVTLSCEQNLNHDAMYWYRQDPGQGLRLIYYSQIVNDFQKGDIAEGYSVSREKKESFPLTVTSAQKNPTAFYLCASDGFTGELFFGEGSRLTVL.

The V call is TRBV11-3, the J call TRBJ2-7; TRBD1 matches 9 bases. V gave up 1 base and J gave up 4 bases; unmatched junction bases: 8. This CDR3 contains 16 residues. Germline V gene data show CDR1 as SGHNT and CDR2 as YENEEA. The CDR3 spells CASSLGLGTGSYEQYF. In nucleotides, the CDR3 is TGTGCCAGCAGCTTAGGGTTGGGGACAGGGTCGTACGAGCAGTACTTC.

V is TRBV6-5 and J is TRBJ1-5; D is unresolved. CDR3 length equals 15 residues. V was pared by 0 bases and J by 3 bases, with 9 bases between. CDR1 MNHEY and CDR2 SVGAGI come from the germline V gene. CDR3 in DNA: TGTGCCAGCAGTTACTCGTCACTAAACAATCAGCCCCAGCATTTT. Translating gives CASSYSSLNNQPQHF.

This sequence joins TRBV5-8 and TRBJ2-7; possibly TRBD1 for D (5 bases). V dropped 0 bases and J dropped 0 bases, with 10 bases sitting between them. Germline-derived CDR1 and CDR2 are SGHTS and YDEGEE. There are 15 residues in the CDR3. The CDR3 region is CASSLVGVSSYEQYF. For the CDR3, the DNA is TGTGCCAGCAGCTTGGTAGGGGTTAGCTCCTACGAGCAGTACTTC. Supplemented by reference TRBV5-8 and TRBJ2-7, the full variable domain reads EAGVTQSPTHLIKTRGQQATLRCSPISGHTSVYWYQQALGLGLQFLLWYDEGEERNRGNFPPRFSGRQFPNYSSELNVNALELEDSALYLCASSLVGVSSYEQYFGPGTRLTVT.

The chain recombines TRBV5-4 with TRBJ1-2, with 9 bases lining up with TRBD1. CDR1 and CDR2 from the germline V gene are SGHNT and YYREEE (reference sequence). Trimming at V came to 2 bases and at J to 6 bases, leaving 5 bases not matched to a gene. The CDR3 extends over 14 amino acids. The CDR3: CASSLPQGADGYTF. The CDR3 coding sequence is TGTGCCAGCAGCTTACCACAGGGGGCGGATGGCTACACCTTC.

The chain uses TRBV12-3 or TRBV12-4 and TRBJ1-2; no clear D gene. With 6 bases removed from V and 2 bases from J, the gap between germline ends came to 10 bases. The CDR3 covers 13 residues. Here the CDR3 reads CASRSAANYGYTF. The CDR3 DNA sequence: TGTGCCAGCAGATCCGCGGCCAACTATGGCTACACCTTC.

The V gene is TRBV28, the J gene TRBJ1-1; a weak D match, TRBD1 (5 bases). The germline CDR1 and CDR2 sequences are MDHEN and SYDVKM. The CDR3 extends over 17 amino acids. The germline V and J ends were trimmed by 2 bases and 5 bases, with 21 bases remaining between them. The CDR3 sequence is CASSLTPPGGGRTEAFF. DNA for the CDR3: TGTGCCAGCAGTTTAACCCCCCCGGGCGGGGGTAGAACTGAAGCTTTCTTT. Looking up the rest from reference TRBV28 and TRBJ1-1 gives the full variable domain: DVKVTQSSRYLVKRTGEKVFLECVQDMDHENMFWYRQDPGLGLRLIYFSYDVKMKEKGDIPEGYSVSREKKERFSLILESASTNQTSMYLCASSLTPPGGGRTEAFFGQGTRLTVV.

The V and J genes are TRBV6-5 and TRBJ2-2, with unresolved D. Germline values: CDR1 MNHEY, CDR2 SVGAGI. The CDR3 totals 14 residues. With 7 bases removed from V and 7 bases from J, the gap between germline ends came to 16 bases. The CDR3 nucleotides are TGTGCCAGCACCAAGACCCTAGAGGTCGGGGAGCTGTTTTTT. It specifies CASTKTLEVGELFF.

The CDR3 coding sequence is TGTGCCAGCAGCTTGCTACTCAATCAGCCCCAGCATTTT. It is translated as CASSLLLNQPQHF. V and J are TRBV7-8 and TRBJ1-5; D is undetermined. Germline values: CDR1 SGHVS, CDR2 FQNEAQ. Deletions cut 3 bases from V and 3 bases from J, with 6 bases between. CDR3 length equals 13 residues.

As DNA, the CDR3 is TGTGCCAGCAGGGCAGGGGGCTGGGAAAAACTGTTTTTT. This encodes CASRAGGWEKLFF. The chain has TRBV28 and TRBJ1-4, with TRBD1 matching 8 bases. V lost 6 bases and J lost 8; bases outside the gene matches: 5. CDR1 and CDR2 from the germline V gene are MDHEN and SYDVKM. The CDR3 is 13 residues long.

DNA of the CDR3: TGTGCCAGCAGTTTCCCTAGCGGGGGGTCATTGTATACGCAGTATTTT. It translates to CASSFPSGGSLYTQYF. This chain links TRBV7-2 with TRBJ2-3; 11 nucleotides match TRBD2. V lost 6 bases to trimming and J lost 7 bases; unmatched junction nucleotides: 12. In germline, CDR1 is SGHTA, CDR2 FQGNSA. The CDR3 length is 16 residues.

The V call is TRBV12-3 or TRBV12-4, the J call TRBJ1-3; no firm D call. The CDR3 consists of 11 residues. V dropped 7 bases and J dropped 8 bases, with 9 bases sitting between them. CDR3 bases: TGTGCCAGCAAGACGAGGGACACCATATATTTT. As protein: CASKTRDTIYF.

The chain is built from TRBV5-6 and TRBJ2-7; TRBD2 might be the D (5 bases). Per the germline V gene, CDR1 is SGHDT and CDR2 is YYEEEE. The CDR3 runs 15 residues. V was trimmed by 3 bases and J by 3 bases, leaving 16 bases between them. The CDR3 spells CASSSGPDWIYEQYF. CDR3 DNA sequence: TGTGCCAGCAGCTCAGGCCCGGACTGGATCTACGAGCAGTACTTC.

The rearrangement uses TRBV28 and TRBJ1-1; perhaps TRBD1 as D (5 bases). Germline CDR1 is MDHEN and CDR2 is SYDVKM. The CDR3 runs to 13 residues. The ends were cut back, 7 bases at V and 1 base at J, with 10 bases in the middle. CDR3 DNA: TGTGCCAGCACAAAGGGGTGGAACACTGAAGCTTTCTTT. This codes for CASTKGWNTEAFF.

The V gene is TRBV3-1 (or the pseudogene TRBV3-2), the J gene TRBJ2-1, with D possibly TRBD2 on 6 matching bases. CDR1 LGHDT and CDR2 YNNKEL come from the germline V gene (reference sequence). The CDR3 runs to 14 residues. V was pared by 5 bases and J by 7 bases, with 15 bases between. CDR3 sequence: CASSWGTGPNEQFF. CDR3 sequence (DNA): TGTGCCAGCAGCTGGGGGACTGGACCGAATGAGCAGTTCTTC.

CDR3 bases: TGTGCCAGCAGTTACTCGACCAGGGGAGGGGACTACGAGCAGTACTTC. Its protein product is CASSYSTRGGDYEQYF. V and J are TRBV6-2 or TRBV6-3 and TRBJ2-7, with D possibly TRBD2 on 7 matching bases. Germline V gene data show CDR1 as MNHEY and CDR2 as SVGEGT. The V end was cut by 0 bases, the J end by 3 bases, with 15 bases between. This CDR3 region has 16 residues.

The chain carries TRBV5-5 and TRBJ2-3; D might be TRBD2 (6 bases). Germline CDR1 reads SGHKS; CDR2 reads YYEKEE (reference sequence). Deletions cut 4 bases from V and 0 bases from J, with 18 bases between. The CDR3 has 17 residues. CDR3 loop: CASSLRDLTYSTDTQYF. For the CDR3, the DNA is TGTGCCAGCAGCCTTCGGGACTTAACTTACAGCACAGATACGCAGTATTTT.

The chain carries TRBV28 and TRBJ1-3; 7 bases map to TRBD1. The CDR3 sequence is 14 residues long. The germline V gene has CDR1 MDHEN and CDR2 SYDVKM. The V segment lost 3 bases and the J segment 2 bases; nucleotides outside the gene matches: 1. The CDR3 loop is CASSLGTAGNTIYF. The CDR3 region has the DNA TGTGCCAGCAGTTTGGGGACAGCTGGAAACACCATATATTTT.

The J gene is TRBJ1-3, the V gene TRBV5-5; D call uncertain. Germline V gene sequence: CDR1 SGHKS, CDR2 YYEKEE (reference sequence). This CDR3 contains 12 residues. V lost 10 bases and J lost 4, with 12 bases in between. The CDR3 spells CAGGDSGNTIYF. The CDR3 DNA is TGTGCCGGCGGGGATTCCGGAAACACCATATATTTT.

The chain uses TRBV13 and TRBJ2-4; 11 bases map to TRBD2. Trimming at V came to 5 bases and at J to 8 bases, leaving 14 bases not matched to a gene. The CDR3 is 17 residues long. Germline-derived CDR1 and CDR2 are PRHDT and FYEKMQ (reference sequence). CDR3 residues: CASSPYFSGGGQDIQYF. CDR3 nucleotide sequence: TGTGCCAGCAGCCCCTACTTTAGCGGGGGGGGCCAGGACATTCAGTACTTC.

The V gene is TRBV3-1 (or the pseudogene TRBV3-2), the J gene TRBJ2-1; a weak D match, TRBD2 (6 bases). V was shortened by 1 base and J by 7 bases, with 14 bases between the two germline ends. Germline CDR1 LGHDT, CDR2 YNNKEL (reference sequence). CDR3 size: 15 residues. CDR3 region: CASSQAPGSQNEQFF. Written as DNA, the CDR3 is TGTGCCAGCAGCCAAGCCCCCGGGAGTCAAAATGAGCAGTTCTTC.

The chain's CDR3 is CASSQDSWQETQYF. In nucleotides, the CDR3 is TGCGCCAGCAGCCAGGACAGCTGGCAAGAGACCCAGTACTTC. This chain joins TRBV5-1 and TRBJ2-5, with D tentatively TRBD1 (6 bases). The germline V gene has CDR1 SGHRS and CDR2 YFSETQ. Trimming pared 4 bases from V and 2 bases from J, leaving 12 bases between. The CDR3 runs 14 residues.

The chain uses TRBV5-1 and TRBJ1-2; a possible D gene is TRBD1 (5 bases). The V gene lost 5 bases and the J gene lost 5 bases, with 13 bases spanning the gap. The CDR3 has 13 residues. CDR1 is SGHRS, CDR2 YFSETQ, per germline. Written as DNA, the CDR3 is TGCGCCAGCAGAGCAACAGGAGAGTATGGCTACACCTTC. The encoded protein is CASRATGEYGYTF.

V is TRBV15 and J is TRBJ1-3; perhaps TRBD1 as D (5 bases). V was shortened by 2 bases and J by 0 bases, with 11 bases between the two germline ends. Germline V gives CDR1 LNHNV, CDR2 YYDKDF (reference sequence). This CDR3 is built from 16 residues. This CDR3 is CATSRWGFTSGNTIYF. The DNA of the CDR3 is TGTGCCACCAGCAGATGGGGCTTTACCTCTGGAAACACCATATATTTT. The full variable domain, with the rest looked up from reference TRBV15 and TRBJ1-3, is DAMVIQNPRYQVTQFGKPVTLSCSQTLNHNVMYWYQQKSSQAPKLLFHYYDKDFNNEADTPDNFQSRRPNTSFCFLDIRSPGLGDTAMYLCATSRWGFTSGNTIYFGEGSWLTVV.

This chain links TRBV6-5 with TRBJ1-6, with 7 bases fitting TRBD1. Germline values: CDR1 MNHEY, CDR2 SVGAGI. The J segment lost 8 bases and the V segment lost 5 bases, leaving 6 bases of the junction unmatched. There are 14 residues in the CDR3. The CDR3 spells CASSTQGVDSPLHF. In nucleotides, the CDR3 is TGTGCCAGCAGTACCCAGGGGGTTGATTCACCCCTCCACTTT.

The rearrangement uses TRBV19 and TRBJ1-5, with D perhaps matching TRBD1 (6 bases). The CDR3 totals 16 residues. V was cut by 5 bases and J by 0 bases, with 14 bases left in between. CDR1 is LNHDA and CDR2 is SQIVND in the germline V gene (reference sequence). The CDR3: CASSAGTLYSNQPQHF. The CDR3 region has the DNA TGTGCCAGTAGTGCAGGGACACTGTATAGCAATCAGCCCCAGCATTTT.

CDR3 sequence (DNA): TGCAGTGCTAGTTGGGCTAGCGGGCCACAAGAGACCCAGTACTTC. Translation: CSASWASGPQETQYF. The V gene is TRBV20-1, the J gene TRBJ2-5, with 8 bases aligning to TRBD2. The CDR3 contains 15 residues. The germline CDR1 and CDR2 sequences are DFQATT and SNEGSKA (reference sequence). The V gene end was trimmed by 3 bases and the J gene end by 2 bases; junction bases not matched to a gene: 8.

The chain recombines TRBV7-3 with TRBJ1-6; the D is unclear. V was shortened by 4 bases and J by 5 bases, with 15 bases between the two germline ends. Per germline, CDR1 SGHTA and CDR2 FQGTGA. There are 16 residues in the CDR3. The CDR3 spells CASSSPEAGHNSPLHF. The DNA for the CDR3 is TGTGCCAGCAGCTCCCCGGAGGCGGGTCATAATTCACCCCTCCACTTT.

The chain carries TRBV5-5 and TRBJ2-3, with D perhaps matching TRBD1 (6 bases). Germline assignment: CDR1 SGHKS and CDR2 YYEKEE (reference sequence). CDR3 length: 15 amino acids. With 4 bases removed from V and 1 base from J, the gap between germline ends came to 13 bases. CDR3 nucleotides: TGTGCCAGCAGCAAGACAGGTGTAGGCACAGATACGCAGTATTTT. Its protein product is CASSKTGVGTDTQYF.

This clone has just one count. This chain links TRBV5-4 with TRBJ2-1; 7 bases align to TRBD2. Per the germline V gene, CDR1 is SGHNT and CDR2 is YYREEE (reference sequence). Trimming took 4 bases from V and 7 from J; bases not matched to a gene: 2. CDR3 length: 12 amino acids. The CDR3 DNA follows: TGTGCCAGCAGCGGACTAGTGAATGAGCAGTTCTTC. It codes for CASSGLVNEQFF.

The chain is built from TRBV29-1 and TRBJ2-3; D may be TRBD2 (5 bases). This CDR3 spans 12 amino acids. Germline CDR1 reads SQVTM; CDR2 reads ANQGSEA. Between the trimmed V and J ends, which lost 3 bases and 5 bases, there was a span of 9 bases. CDR3: CSVDKAVDTQYF. CDR3 sequence (DNA): TGCAGCGTTGACAAAGCGGTAGATACGCAGTATTTT.